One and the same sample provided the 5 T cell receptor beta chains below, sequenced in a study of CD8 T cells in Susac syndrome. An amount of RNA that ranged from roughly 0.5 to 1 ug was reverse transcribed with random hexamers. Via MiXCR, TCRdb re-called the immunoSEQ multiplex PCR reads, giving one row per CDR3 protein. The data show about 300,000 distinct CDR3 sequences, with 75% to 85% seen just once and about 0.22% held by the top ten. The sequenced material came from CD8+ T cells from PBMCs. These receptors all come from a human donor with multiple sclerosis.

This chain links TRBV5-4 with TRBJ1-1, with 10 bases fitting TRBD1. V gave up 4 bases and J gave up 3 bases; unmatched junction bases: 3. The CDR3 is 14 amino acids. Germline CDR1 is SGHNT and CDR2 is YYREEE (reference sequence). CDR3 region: CASSTGTGDTEAFF. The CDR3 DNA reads TGTGCCAGCAGCACTGGGACAGGGGACACTGAAGCTTTCTTT.

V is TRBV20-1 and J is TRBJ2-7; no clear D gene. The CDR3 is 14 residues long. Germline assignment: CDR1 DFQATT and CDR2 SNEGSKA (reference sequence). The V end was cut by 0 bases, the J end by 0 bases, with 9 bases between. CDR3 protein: CSAREMGTSYEQYF. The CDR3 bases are TGCAGTGCTAGAGAAATGGGAACCTCCTACGAGCAGTACTTC.

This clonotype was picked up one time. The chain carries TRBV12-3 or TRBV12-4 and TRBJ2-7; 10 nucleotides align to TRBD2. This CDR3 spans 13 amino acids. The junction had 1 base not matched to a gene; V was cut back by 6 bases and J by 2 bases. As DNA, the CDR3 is TGTGCCAGCAGCGGACTAGCGGCCTACGAGCAGTACTTC. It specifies CASSGLAAYEQYF.

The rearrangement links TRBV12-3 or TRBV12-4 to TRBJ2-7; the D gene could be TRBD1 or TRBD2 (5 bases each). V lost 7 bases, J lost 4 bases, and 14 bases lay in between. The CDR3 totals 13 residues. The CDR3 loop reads CASTTTGPYEQYF. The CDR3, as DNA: TGTGCCAGCACTACCACGGGGCCTTACGAGCAGTACTTC.

The CDR3 is CASGLGQGYEQYF. Written as DNA, the CDR3 is TGTGCCAGCGGCTTGGGACAGGGTTACGAGCAGTACTTC. The chain couples TRBV2 to TRBJ2-7; 9 bases line up with TRBD1. The germline gives CDR1 SNHLY, CDR2 FYNNEI. The CDR3 loop spans 13 amino acids. J was trimmed by 4 bases and V by 8 bases; bases with no gene match: 6.